The subject of this entry is one T cell receptor (beta chain). What it recognizes is unknown. The entry originates in a study of T cell responses to AZD1222 COVID-19 vaccine. Findings and limits, study-wide: Repertoires were collected only later (after the peak T cell response had occurred).

The table came from immunoSEQ multiplex PCR; TCRdb's copy has only in-frame clones and leaves some out. The table records 200,000 to 250,000 clones, around 94% of them present only once. CDR3 length equals 14 residues. Germline assignment: CDR1 MGHRA and CDR2 YSYEKL. Trimming left V 0 bases short and J 8 bases short, with 13 bases between. Source: peripheral blood, taken 28 days after the second dose of the MenACWY control vaccine. J is TRBJ1-1 and V is TRBV4-1; D remains unclear. The receptor was derived from an adult who received the MenACWY meningococcal vaccine as a control. In DNA, the CDR3 is TGCGCCAGCAGCCAAGAAGGGCCTTACTTCGAAGCTTTCTTT. Its translation is CASSQEGPYFEAFF.